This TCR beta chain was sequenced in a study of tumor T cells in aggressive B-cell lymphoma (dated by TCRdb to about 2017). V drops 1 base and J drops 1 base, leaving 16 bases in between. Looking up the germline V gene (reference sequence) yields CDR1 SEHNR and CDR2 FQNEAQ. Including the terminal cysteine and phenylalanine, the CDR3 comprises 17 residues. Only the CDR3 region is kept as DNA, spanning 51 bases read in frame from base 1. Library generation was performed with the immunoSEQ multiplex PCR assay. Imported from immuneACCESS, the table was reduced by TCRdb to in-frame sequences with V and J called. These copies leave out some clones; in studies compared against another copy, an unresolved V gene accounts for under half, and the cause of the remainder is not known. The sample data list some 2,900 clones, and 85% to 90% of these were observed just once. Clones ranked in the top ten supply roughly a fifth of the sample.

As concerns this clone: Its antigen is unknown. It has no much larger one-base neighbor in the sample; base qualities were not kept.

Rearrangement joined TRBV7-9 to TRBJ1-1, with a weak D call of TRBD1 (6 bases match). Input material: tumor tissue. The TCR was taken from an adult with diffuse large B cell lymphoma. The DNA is TGTGCCAGCAGCTTAGGGGACACTTACTGGGGGAACACTGAAGCTTTCTTT. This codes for CASSLGDTYWGNTEAFF. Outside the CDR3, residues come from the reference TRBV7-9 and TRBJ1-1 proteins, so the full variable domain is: DTGVSQNPRHKITKRGQNVTFRCDPISEHNRLYWYRQTLGQGPEFLTYFQNEAQLEKSRLLSDRFSAERPKGSFSTLEIQRTEQGDSAMYLCASSLGDTYWGNTEAFFGQGTRLTVV.